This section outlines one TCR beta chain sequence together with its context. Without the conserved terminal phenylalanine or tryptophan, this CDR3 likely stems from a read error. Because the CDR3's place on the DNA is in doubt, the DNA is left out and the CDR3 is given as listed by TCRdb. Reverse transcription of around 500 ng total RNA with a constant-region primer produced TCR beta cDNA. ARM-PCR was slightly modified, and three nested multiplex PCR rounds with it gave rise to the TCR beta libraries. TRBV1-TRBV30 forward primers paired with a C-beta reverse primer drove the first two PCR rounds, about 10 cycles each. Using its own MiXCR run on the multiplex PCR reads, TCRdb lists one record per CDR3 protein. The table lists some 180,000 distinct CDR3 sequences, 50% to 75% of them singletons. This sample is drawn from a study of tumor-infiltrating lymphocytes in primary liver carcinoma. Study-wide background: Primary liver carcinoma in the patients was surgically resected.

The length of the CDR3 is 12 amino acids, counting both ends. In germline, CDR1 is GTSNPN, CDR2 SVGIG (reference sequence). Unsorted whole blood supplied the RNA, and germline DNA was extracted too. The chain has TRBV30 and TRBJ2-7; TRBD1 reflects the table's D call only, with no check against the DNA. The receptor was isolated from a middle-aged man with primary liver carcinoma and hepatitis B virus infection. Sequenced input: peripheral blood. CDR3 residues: CAWSPGAGEQCS.